The subject of this entry is one T cell receptor (beta chain). The sample belongs to a study of technical replicates of blood from a handful of donors. CDR3 length equals 13 residues. V shed 5 bases and J 1 base; nucleotides not matched to a gene: 2. Germline loops: CDR1 SQVTM, CDR2 ANQGSEA. TCRdb's copy holds only in-frame clones and misses some; the assay was immunoSEQ multiplex PCR. The sample has around 62,000 clones, about 97% seen once; the top ten hold approximately 0.3%. The receptor comes from a human donor in good health. The chain uses TRBV29-1 and TRBJ1-1; 9 nucleotides agree with TRBD1. Sequencing was carried out using T cells isolated from PBMCs. The CDR3 DNA is TGCAGCGTTACAGGGGGCGGGAACACTGAAGCTTTCTTT. It translates to CSVTGGGNTEAFF.